This T cell receptor (beta chain) was captured by sequencing in a study of healthy donors' naive CD4 and CD8 T cells. Across the study: Three donor age groups were sampled: 20-25, 40-50 and 60-70 years; half female.

Naive T cells were sorted: CD4+CD8-CD45RO-CD45RA+ for CD4+, CD8+CD4-CD45RA+CD27bright for CD8+. The CDR3 runs 14 residues. CDR1 is SGHDT, CDR2 YYEEEE, per germline. V lost 0 bases to trimming and J lost 8 bases; unmatched junction nucleotides: 5. As concerns this clonotype: The antigen remains unidentified.

Study-wide points: Positive CDR3 charge linked to CD4+ cells, negative to CD8+ cells. Possible naive T cell homeostatic proliferation bias remained unaddressed.

TCR libraries were built from approximately 520 ng of total RNA by linear amplification. In TCRdb, the reads were re-called with MiXCR into one record per CDR3 protein. The data contain about 180,000 distinct CDR3 sequences, about 74% of them singletons. This TCR was recovered from a pool of human donors in good health; the sample pools cells from several healthy donors. Sample: naive CD4+ and CD8+ T cells sorted from blood, pooled from several donors. This rearrangement joins TRBV5-6 to TRBJ2-1, with TRBD2 matching 7 bases. Written as DNA, the CDR3 is TGTGCCAGCAGCTTGGAAGGGAGGGGCGATGAGCAGTTCTTC. Its protein product is CASSLEGRGDEQFF.